This entry features one TCR beta chain sequence. Antigen specificity is unknown. Assay used: immunoSEQ multiplex PCR; TCRdb lists only in-frame clones, some missing. The table includes approximately 140,000 clones, over 80% detected once. This sample was included in a study of T cell responses to AZD1222 COVID-19 vaccine. Combined were second doses at about 4 or about 12 weeks. Regarding the study as a whole: The sample set comprised mostly white British donors with more females, and clonal diversity was possibly underestimated. Unmutated regions of variants are reportedly targeted by nearly half of spike-specific TCRs. Seropositive AZD1222 recipients at baseline numbered only five or six.

Germline values: CDR1 SGHTA, CDR2 FQGNSA. This CDR3 comprises 14 residues. The V gene lost 5 bases and the J gene lost 2 bases, with 11 bases spanning the gap. The input for sequencing was peripheral blood, taken 28 days after the second AZD1222 dose. This chain connects TRBV7-2 to TRBJ2-3; tentative D call: TRBD2 (5 bases). This clonotype originated in an adult who received the AZD1222 COVID-19 vaccine. CDR3 nucleotide sequence: TGTGCCAGCAGCCCGGACTTGTTCACAGATACGCAGTATTTT. It encodes CASSPDLFTDTQYF.